Listed here are 2 T cell receptor beta chains from one sample, sequenced in a study of T-cell reconstitution after alpha-beta-depleted transplantation in children. Unique molecular identifiers were incorporated into the prepared TCRbeta library. TCRdb fed the PCR reads into MiXCR, producing one record per CDR3 protein. Of tens of thousands of distinct CDR3 sequences listed, about 6.7% are singletons. The sequences come from PBMCs from the stem cell graft donor, collected from the stem cell graft. Every receptor here comes from a human donor who donated a stem cell graft to a child with acute lymphoblastic leukemia.

This clonotype was observed many times. The chain joins TRBV3-1 to TRBJ1-1; the D is unclear. This CDR3 contains 13 residues. The V gene's germline CDR1 is LGHDT and CDR2 YNNKEL (reference sequence). Trimming stripped 0 bases from V and 6 bases from J, with 8 bases between. The CDR3 spells CASSQDSFPEAFF. The CDR3 DNA sequence: TGTGCCAGCAGCCAAGATAGCTTCCCTGAAGCTTTCTTT.

This clonotype appeared a few times. The V gene is TRBV11-1, the J gene TRBJ2-6; D may correspond to TRBD1 or TRBD2 (5 bases each). V was shortened by 3 bases and J by 0 bases, with 12 bases between the two germline ends. The length of the CDR3 is 17 residues. Germline loops: CDR1 SGHAT, CDR2 FQDESV (reference sequence). CDR3 amino acids: CASSLGTQSSGANVLTF. The DNA of the CDR3 is TGTGCCAGCAGCTTGGGGACGCAGAGCTCTGGGGCCAACGTCCTGACTTTC.